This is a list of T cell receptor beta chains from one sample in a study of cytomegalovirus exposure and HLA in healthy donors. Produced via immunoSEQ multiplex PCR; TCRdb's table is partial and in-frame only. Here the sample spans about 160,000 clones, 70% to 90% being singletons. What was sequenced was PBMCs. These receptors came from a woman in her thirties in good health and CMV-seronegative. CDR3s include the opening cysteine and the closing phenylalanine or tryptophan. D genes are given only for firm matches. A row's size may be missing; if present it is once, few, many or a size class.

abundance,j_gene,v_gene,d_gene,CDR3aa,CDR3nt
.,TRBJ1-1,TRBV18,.,CASSPVPGSNTEAFF,TGTGCCAGCTCACCAGTCCCGGGGAGCAACACTGAAGCTTTCTTT
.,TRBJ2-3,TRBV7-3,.,CASSLRASRGTDTQYF,TGTGCCAGCAGCTTGAGGGCAAGTCGGGGCACAGATACGCAGTATTTT
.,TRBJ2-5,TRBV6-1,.,CASTRDSLQETQYF,TGTGCCAGCACCCGGGACTCCCTCCAAGAGACCCAGTACTTC
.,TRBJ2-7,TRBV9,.,CASSAGHLNYEQYF,TGTGCCAGCAGCGCGGGACACCTAAACTACGAGCAGTACTTC
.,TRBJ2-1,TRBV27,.,CASSFGRGEQFF,TGTGCCAGCAGTTTCGGGCGGGGTGAGCAGTTCTTC
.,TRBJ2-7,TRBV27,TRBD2,CASSRSGTLSYEQYF,TGTGCCAGCAGTCGAAGCGGGACCCTATCCTACGAGCAGTACTTC
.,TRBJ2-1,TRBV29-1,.,CSVEEPDSYNEQFF,TGCAGCGTGGAAGAGCCGGACAGCTACAATGAGCAGTTCTTC
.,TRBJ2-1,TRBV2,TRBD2,CASSKERDYEQFF,TGTGCCAGCAGCAAGGAGCGGGACTATGAGCAGTTCTTC
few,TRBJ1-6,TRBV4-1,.,CASSQVWQNNSPLHF,TGCGCCAGCAGCCAAGTCTGGCAAAATAATTCACCCCTCCACTTT
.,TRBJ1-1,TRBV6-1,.,CASTKRTVSDTEAFF,TGTGCCAGCACCAAAAGGACAGTTTCGGACACTGAAGCTTTCTTT
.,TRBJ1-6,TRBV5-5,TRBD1,CASSATTGTVNSPLHF,TGTGCCAGCAGCGCTACCACCGGGACAGTTAATTCACCCCTCCACTTT
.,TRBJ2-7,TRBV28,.,CASSLSEESSYEQYF,TGTGCCAGCAGTTTATCCGAGGAAAGCTCCTACGAGCAGTACTTC
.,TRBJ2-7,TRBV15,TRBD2,CATSSTTSGARYEQYF,TGTGCCACCAGCAGCACAACTAGCGGGGCACGCTACGAGCAGTACTTC
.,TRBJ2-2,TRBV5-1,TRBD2,CASTPSGSGELFF,TGCGCCAGCACACCTAGCGGCTCCGGGGAGCTGTTTTTT
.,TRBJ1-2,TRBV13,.,CASSGDRNYGYTF,TGTGCCAGCAGCGGAGACAGAAACTATGGCTACACCTTC
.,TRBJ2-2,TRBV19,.,CASSTVPTNTGELFF,TGTGCCAGTAGTACTGTACCTACTAACACCGGGGAGCTGTTTTTT
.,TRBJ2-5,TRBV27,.,CASSLQTEVETQYF,TGTGCCAGCAGTTTACAGACCGAGGTCGAGACCCAGTACTTC
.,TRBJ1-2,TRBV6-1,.,CASSAVLRVGYTF,TGTGCCAGCAGTGCAGTATTGAGGGTAGGCTACACCTTC
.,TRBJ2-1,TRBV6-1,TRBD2,CASSERPSGVDEQFF,TGTGCCAGCAGTGAACGGCCTAGCGGGGTGGATGAGCAGTTCTTC
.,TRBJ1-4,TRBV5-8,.,CASSLITGINEKLFF,TGTGCCAGCAGCTTAATCACAGGGATTAATGAAAAACTGTTTTTT
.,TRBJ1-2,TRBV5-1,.,CASSPRSAANYGYTF,TGCGCCAGCAGCCCCCGGTCAGCGGCTAACTATGGCTACACCTTC
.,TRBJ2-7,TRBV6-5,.,CASSYPVRYEQYF,TGTGCCAGCAGTTACCCCGTCAGGTACGAGCAGTACTTC
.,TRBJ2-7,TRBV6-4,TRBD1,CASSHRGLSSYEQYF,TGTGCCAGCAGCCACAGGGGGCTCAGCTCCTACGAGCAGTACTTC
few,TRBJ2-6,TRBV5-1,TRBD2,CASSPTTSGGSGANVLTF,TGCGCCAGCAGCCCGACGACTAGCGGGGGCTCTGGGGCCAACGTCCTGACTTTC
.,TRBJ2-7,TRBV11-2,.,CASSSWTVSYEQYF,TGTGCCAGCAGCTCTTGGACAGTCTCCTACGAGCAGTACTTC
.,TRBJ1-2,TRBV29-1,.,CSVELGSGYGYTF,TGCAGCGTTGAATTGGGGAGTGGATATGGCTACACCTTC
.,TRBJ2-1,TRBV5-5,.,CASSLGVTSYNEQFF,TGTGCCAGCAGCTTAGGGGTGACCTCCTACAATGAGCAGTTCTTC
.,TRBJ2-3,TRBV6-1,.,CASRDFTDTQYF,TGTGCCAGCCGGGACTTCACAGATACGCAGTATTTT
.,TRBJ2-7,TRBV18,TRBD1,CASSRTGNGFGAIYEQYF,TGTGCCAGCTCGCGGACAGGGAACGGGTTTGGGGCTATTTACGAGCAGTACTTC
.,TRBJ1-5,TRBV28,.,CASSPPGSLQPQHF,TGTGCCAGCAGTCCCCCGGGGTCTTTGCAGCCCCAGCATTTT
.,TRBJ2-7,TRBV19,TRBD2,CASSIMTSGSYEQYF,TGTGCCAGTAGTATTATGACTAGCGGGAGCTACGAGCAGTACTTC
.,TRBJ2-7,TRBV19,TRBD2,CASSSVVAGGPGEQYF,TGTGCCAGTAGTAGCGTAGTAGCGGGAGGGCCAGGCGAGCAGTACTTC